This T cell receptor (beta chain) was obtained from a study of cytomegalovirus exposure and HLA in healthy donors. Though probably carrying unrecorded immune exposures, donors were nominally healthy at sampling. Study-wide results and caveats: It was shown in a later analysis that HLA-associated TCR beta chains were more clonally expanded than other, equally common chains. One variant, a missense change in DCLRE1C, was linked in a later analysis to TCR beta V- and J-gene trimming. TRBV6-2, TRBV6-3 and some other V segments were unresolvable in 87-base-pair reads.

Of note for this clone: The target antigen is unknown.

The PCR was carried out with 60 Vbeta primers and 13 Jbeta primers. Sequencing was performed with immunoSEQ multiplex PCR; in TCRdb, only in-frame clones are kept and a portion is missing. Here the sample spans around 110,000 clones, 60% to 85% being singletons. Germline lookup yields CDR1 SGHTA and CDR2 FQGNSA. The CDR3 covers 13 residues. V shed 4 bases and J 4 bases; nucleotides not matched to a gene: 1. This chain uses TRBV7-2 with TRBJ1-5, with TRBD1 identical over 7 bases. Sequenced: PBMCs. The clonotype comes from a woman aged 18-30 years in good health and CMV-seronegative. The DNA of the CDR3 is TGTGCCAGCAGCTCAGGGGGAAATCAGCCCCAGCATTTT. Residues: CASSSGGNQPQHF.